This T cell receptor (beta chain) was sequenced during a study of control samples from healthy donors and cancer patients (TCRdb year 2020). The library was obtained by the immunoSEQ multiplex PCR assay. The table was pulled from immuneACCESS by TCRdb, which kept in-frame rearrangements only. Such tables lose some clones; where checked, under half of the loss comes from unresolved V genes, and the rest has no known cause. The sample table lists fewer than 150,000 clones, 90% of them with a count of one. About 2.6% of the sample is in the top ten clones. The CDR3 contains 15 residues, cysteine and phenylalanine counted. The only DNA kept is the CDR3, 45 bases in frame from the first base. CDR1 MNHEY and CDR2 SMNVEV are derived from the germline V gene (reference sequence). The junction carries 9 bases between V and J, which are trimmed by 0 bases and 1 base respectively. This clone has only one observation. What antigen it recognizes has not been identified. Base-call qualities are not available, and no considerably larger clone is one nucleotide away.

Rearrangement joined TRBV27 to TRBJ1-1; no D gene can be assigned with confidence. The receptor was isolated from a young man in good health. The sequenced sample was blood. For the CDR3, the sequence is CASSLSVGTNTEAFF. The nucleotide sequence reads TGTGCCAGCAGTTTATCGGTAGGTACGAACACTGAAGCTTTCTTT.